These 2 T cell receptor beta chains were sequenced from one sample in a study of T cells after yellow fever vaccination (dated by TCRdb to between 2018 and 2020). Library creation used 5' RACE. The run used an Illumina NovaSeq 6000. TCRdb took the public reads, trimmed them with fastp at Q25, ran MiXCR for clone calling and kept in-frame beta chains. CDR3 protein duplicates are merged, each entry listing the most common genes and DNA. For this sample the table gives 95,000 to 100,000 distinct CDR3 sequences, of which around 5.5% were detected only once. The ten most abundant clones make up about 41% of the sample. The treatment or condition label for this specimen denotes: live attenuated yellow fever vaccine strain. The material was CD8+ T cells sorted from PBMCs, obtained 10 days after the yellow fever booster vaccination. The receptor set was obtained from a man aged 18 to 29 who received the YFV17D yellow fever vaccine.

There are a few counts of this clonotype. The CDR3 DNA sequence: TGTGCCAGCAGCTTGGCTCAGTTCTACGAGCAGTACGTC. Encoded protein: CASSLAQFYEQYV. The chain has TRBV5-6 and TRBJ2-7; D ambiguous. This CDR3 contains 13 residues. With 0 bases removed from V and 3 bases from J, the gap between germline ends came to 7 bases. Germline CDR1 SGHDT, CDR2 YYEEEE.

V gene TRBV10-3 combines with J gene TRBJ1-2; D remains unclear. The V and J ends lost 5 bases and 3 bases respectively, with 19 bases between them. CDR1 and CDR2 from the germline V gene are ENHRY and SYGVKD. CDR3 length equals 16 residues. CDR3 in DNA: TGTGCCATCAGTTCCGTCTCTCCGGAGGCTTACTATGGCTACACCTTC. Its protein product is CAISSVSPEAYYGYTF.